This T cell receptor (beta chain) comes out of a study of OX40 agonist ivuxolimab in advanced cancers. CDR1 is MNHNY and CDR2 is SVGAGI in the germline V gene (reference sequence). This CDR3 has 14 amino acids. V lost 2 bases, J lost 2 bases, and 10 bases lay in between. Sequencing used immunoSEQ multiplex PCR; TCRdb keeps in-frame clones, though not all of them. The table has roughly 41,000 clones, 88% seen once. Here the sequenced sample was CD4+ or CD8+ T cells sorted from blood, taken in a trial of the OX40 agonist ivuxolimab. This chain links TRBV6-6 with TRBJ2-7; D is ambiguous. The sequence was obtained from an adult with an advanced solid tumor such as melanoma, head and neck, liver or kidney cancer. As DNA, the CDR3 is TGTGCCAGCAGTTACAGTTTCGGCACCTACGAGCAGTACTTC. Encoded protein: CASSYSFGTYEQYF.